This T cell receptor (beta chain) was obtained from a study of OX40 agonist ivuxolimab in advanced cancers. This CDR3 comprises 14 residues. Looked up from germline, CDR1 is MGHRA and CDR2 is YSYEKL. The germline V and J ends were trimmed by 0 bases and 6 bases, with 9 bases remaining between them. This clone appeared a single time. Clones were read by immunoSEQ multiplex PCR, and TCRdb kept only the in-frame ones, dropping some. The data contain more than 45,000 clones, over 65% of them singletons. The starting material was CD4+ or CD8+ T cells sorted from blood, obtained in a trial of the OX40 agonist ivuxolimab. The TCR sequence derives from an adult with an advanced solid tumor such as melanoma, head and neck, liver or kidney cancer. V and J are TRBV4-1 and TRBJ1-5; D is undetermined. The CDR3 DNA reads as TGCGCCAGCAGCCAAGATCCTACTGGTCAGCCCCAGCATTTT. Translation: CASSQDPTGQPQHF.